Each of the 9 T cell receptor beta chains below was sequenced from the same sample in a study of T cell changes during pregnancy in multiple sclerosis. TCRdb's copy holds only in-frame clones and misses some; the assay was immunoSEQ multiplex PCR. Counted here are roughly 30,000 clones, over 75% occurring once; the ten biggest clones make up just over 8%. The specimen comprised CD8+ T cells from peripheral blood mononuclear cells, sampled after pregnancy. The receptors were sampled from a female donor with multiple sclerosis, enrolled in a pregnancy study.

The chain combines TRBV9 with TRBJ1-2; 8 positions agree with TRBD1. The CDR3 is 14 residues long. Looked up from germline, CDR1 is SGDLS and CDR2 is YYNGEE. The J segment lost 8 bases and the V segment lost 6 bases, leaving 12 bases of the junction unmatched. The chain's CDR3 is CASTHPQGGGGYTF. CDR3 coding DNA: TGTGCCAGCACCCACCCACAGGGGGGCGGCGGCTACACCTTC.

This clone has just one count. The CDR3 bases are TGTGCCAGCACCCCAGGTGACGGAAAAGCTTTCTTT. It codes for CASTPGDGKAFF. This chain joins TRBV27 and TRBJ1-1; D is unclear. Germline assignment: CDR1 MNHEY and CDR2 SMNVEV (reference sequence). Trimming shortened V by 7 bases and J by 9 bases, and 15 bases separated the two germline ends. This CDR3 has 12 residues.

This clone showed up just a few times. The V gene is TRBV4-1, the J gene TRBJ2-5; D might be TRBD2 (6 bases). V was clipped by 4 bases and J by 5 bases, with 11 bases between them. This CDR3 comprises 13 residues. Looked up from germline, CDR1 is MGHRA and CDR2 is YSYEKL. Written as DNA, the CDR3 is TGCGCCAGCAGCCTCCTAGCGTTTGAGACCCAGTACTTC. Its translation is CASSLLAFETQYF.

The V call is TRBV10-2, the J call TRBJ2-2; 11 positions match TRBD2. This CDR3 has 16 residues. The junction had 8 bases not matched to a gene; V was cut back by 6 bases and J by 5 bases. CDR1 and CDR2 from the germline V gene are WSHSY and SAAADI. The CDR3 region is CASSALAGGRTGELFF. CDR3 nucleotide sequence: TGCGCCAGCAGCGCATTAGCGGGGGGGCGGACCGGGGAGCTGTTTTTT.

The chain combines TRBV4-1 with TRBJ1-6; possible D gene TRBD1, 5 bases. The CDR3 is 16 amino acids. CDR1 and CDR2 from the germline V gene are MGHRA and YSYEKL. V was clipped by 3 bases and J by 6 bases, with 15 bases between them. The CDR3 DNA reads TGCGCCAGCAGCCAGCTGCAGGGTGACGGTAATTCACCCCTCCACTTT. Encoded protein: CASSQLQGDGNSPLHF.

This clone showed up just once. The rearrangement uses TRBV10-3 and TRBJ2-7; 7 nucleotides align to TRBD1. CDR3 size: 17 residues. V was pared by 3 bases and J by 0 bases, with 11 bases of the junction left unmatched. Germline V lookup: CDR1 ENHRY, CDR2 SYGVKD. For the CDR3, the DNA is TGTGCCATCAGTGACCCTTCTGCGGACAGGTCCTCCTACGAGCAGTACTTC. Translated, it gives CAISDPSADRSSYEQYF.

The gene calls are TRBV5-6 and TRBJ1-1; D call uncertain. Trimming cost V 3 bases and J 4 bases, with 10 bases left between them. CDR3 length: 13 amino acids. The germline CDR1 and CDR2 sequences are SGHDT and YYEEEE. Here the CDR3 reads CASSWSGSTEAFF. The DNA for the CDR3 is TGTGCCAGCAGCTGGTCAGGCAGCACTGAAGCTTTCTTT. Based on the CDR3 plus reference TRBV5-6 and TRBJ1-1, the full variable domain is DAGVTQSPTHLIKTRGQQVTLRCSPKSGHDTVSWYQQALGQGPQFIFQYYEEEERQRGNFPDRFSGHQFPNYSSELNVNALLLGDSALYLCASSWSGSTEAFFGQGTRLTVV.

The chain carries TRBV7-6 and TRBJ1-1; tentative D call: TRBD1 (5 bases). The CDR3 contains 14 residues. The germline V and J ends were trimmed by 6 bases and 4 bases, with 15 bases remaining between them. Germline lookup yields CDR1 SGHVS and CDR2 FNYEAQ. The CDR3 is CASSFAGGGTEAFF. The CDR3, as DNA: TGTGCCAGCAGTTTTGCCGGGGGGGGCACTGAAGCTTTCTTT. Variable domain in full (rest from reference TRBV7-6 and TRBJ1-1): GAGVSQSPRYKVTKRGQDVALRCDPISGHVSLYWYRQALGQGPEFLTYFNYEAQQDKSGLPNDRFSAERPEGSISTLTIQRTEQRDSAMYRCASSFAGGGTEAFFGQGTRLTVV.

The J gene is TRBJ2-2, the V gene TRBV6-1; 7 bases fit TRBD2. After removal of 2 bases from V and 3 bases from J, the junction contained 0 bases not matched to a gene. Germline loops: CDR1 MNHNS, CDR2 SASEGT. The CDR3 has 14 amino acids. This chain's CDR3 is CASSELADTGELFF. The CDR3 bases are TGTGCCAGCAGTGAACTAGCGGACACCGGGGAGCTGTTTTTT.